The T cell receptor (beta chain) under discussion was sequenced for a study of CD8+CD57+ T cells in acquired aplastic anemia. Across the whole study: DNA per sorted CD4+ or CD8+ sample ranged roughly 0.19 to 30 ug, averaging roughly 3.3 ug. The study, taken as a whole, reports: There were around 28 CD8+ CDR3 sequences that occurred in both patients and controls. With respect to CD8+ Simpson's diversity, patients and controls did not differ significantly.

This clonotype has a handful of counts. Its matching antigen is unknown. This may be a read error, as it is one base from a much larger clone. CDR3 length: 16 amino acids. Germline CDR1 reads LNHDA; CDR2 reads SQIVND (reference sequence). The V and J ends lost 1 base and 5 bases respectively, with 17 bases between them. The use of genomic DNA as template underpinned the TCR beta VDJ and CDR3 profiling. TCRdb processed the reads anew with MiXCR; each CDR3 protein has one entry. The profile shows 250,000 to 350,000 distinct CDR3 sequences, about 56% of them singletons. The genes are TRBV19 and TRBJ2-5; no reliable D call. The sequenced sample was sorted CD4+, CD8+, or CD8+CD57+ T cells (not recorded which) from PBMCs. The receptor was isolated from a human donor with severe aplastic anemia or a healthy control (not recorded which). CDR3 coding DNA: TGTGCCAGTAGTATAGTAGGATCGGCCCCCGGGGAGACCCAGTACTTC. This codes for CASSIVGSAPGETQYF.